The 17 T cell receptor beta chains presented below share a single source sample, sequenced in a study of blood T cell repertoires in COVID-19. TCRdb's copy holds only in-frame clones and misses some; the assay was immunoSEQ multiplex PCR. The sample holds 400,000 to 550,000 clones; about 89% are singletons and the top ten take roughly 4.3%. Sequencing was performed on peripheral blood. Every receptor here comes from a woman aged 30 to 39 with acute or convalescent COVID-19.

This chain uses TRBV7-6 with TRBJ2-6, with a tentative D call TRBD1 (7 bases). In germline, CDR1 is SGHVS, CDR2 FNYEAQ. Trimming removed 1 base from V and 2 bases from J, with 15 bases in between. This CDR3 contains 18 residues. CDR3 sequence reads: CASSLGGRGEPGANVLTF. CDR3 nucleotide sequence: TGTGCCAGCAGCTTAGGGGGCAGGGGGGAGCCTGGGGCCAACGTCCTGACTTTC. The entire variable domain, with the rest obtained from reference TRBV7-6 and TRBJ2-6, is as follows: GAGVSQSPRYKVTKRGQDVALRCDPISGHVSLYWYRQALGQGPEFLTYFNYEAQQDKSGLPNDRFSAERPEGSISTLTIQRTEQRDSAMYRCASSLGGRGEPGANVLTFGAGSRLTVL.

The chain uses TRBV5-1 and TRBJ2-5; 7 bases line up with TRBD1. J lost 5 bases, V lost 6 bases, and 7 bases had no gene match. CDR1 and CDR2 from the germline V gene are SGHRS and YFSETQ. The CDR3 sequence is 13 residues long. The CDR3 DNA is TGCGCCAGCACTCCGACAGGGTTGGAGACCCAGTACTTC. Protein sequence: CASTPTGLETQYF.

This chain uses TRBV6-5 with TRBJ1-1; no definite D call. The length of the CDR3 is 13 residues. With 0 bases removed from V and 4 bases from J, the gap between germline ends came to 6 bases. Germline V gene lookup returns CDR1 MNHEY and CDR2 SVGAGI. DNA of the CDR3: TGTGCCAGCAGTTACTCGAGAGTCACTGAAGCTTTCTTT. This codes for CASSYSRVTEAFF.

This clone occurred many times. The rearrangement links TRBV2 to TRBJ1-3; D remains ambiguous. From germline, CDR1 is SNHLY and CDR2 FYNNEI. The CDR3 totals 13 residues. The V gene lost 3 bases and the J gene lost 0 bases, with 3 bases spanning the gap. This chain's CDR3 is CASSDNSGNTIYF. The CDR3 coding sequence is TGTGCCAGCAGTGACAACTCTGGAAACACCATATATTTT.

The chain employs TRBV6-5 and TRBJ2-2; 9 bases are a match to TRBD1. This CDR3 is built from 14 residues. Germline trimming cut 6 bases from V and 3 bases from J; bases unmatched to any gene: 2. CDR1 MNHEY and CDR2 SVGAGI come from the germline V gene. CDR3 region: CASRQGADTGELFF. DNA for the CDR3: TGTGCCAGCAGACAGGGGGCCGACACCGGGGAGCTGTTTTTT.

CDR3 DNA sequence: TGTGCCAGCAGCGTAGGGTGGGCAGGGTCCGGCTACACCTTC. As protein: CASSVGWAGSGYTF. The chain has TRBV9 and TRBJ1-2; D is possibly TRBD1 (5 bases). The CDR3 sequence is 14 residues long. V lost 0 bases to trimming and J lost 8 bases, with 14 bases between them. Germline V gives CDR1 SGDLS, CDR2 YYNGEE.

There are a few counts of this clone. The V call is TRBV5-1, the J call TRBJ2-2; 10 bases map to TRBD2. V lost 0 bases and J lost 6; bases outside the gene matches: 11. The length of the CDR3 is 18 residues. From germline, CDR1 is SGHRS and CDR2 YFSETQ. The CDR3 DNA follows: TGCGCCAGCAGCTTGGCCGCTAGCGGGGGTTTAGGCGCCGGGGAGCTGTTTTTT. This codes for CASSLAASGGLGAGELFF.

The chain employs TRBV20-1 and TRBJ1-1; tentatively, D is TRBD1 (6 bases). The CDR3 is 11 residues long. Germline V gene data show CDR1 as DFQATT and CDR2 as SNEGSKA (reference sequence). The V end lost 7 bases, the J end lost 3 bases, and 9 bases lay between the germline ends. CDR3 sequence: CSGRQDTEAFF. CDR3 nucleotides: TGCAGTGGGAGACAGGACACTGAAGCTTTCTTT.

CDR3 amino acids: CASSPDRVQPQHF. CDR3 in DNA: TGTGCCAGCAGTCCAGACAGGGTACAGCCCCAGCATTTT. The V gene is TRBV27, the J gene TRBJ1-5; 7 bases agree with TRBD1. This CDR3 has 13 residues. The V and J ends lost 5 bases and 7 bases, in that order; junction bases with no gene match: 5. From germline, CDR1 is MNHEY and CDR2 SMNVEV (reference sequence).

This sequence joins TRBV28 and TRBJ2-3; D might be TRBD2 (7 bases). CDR3 length: 17 residues. Per the germline V gene, CDR1 is MDHEN and CDR2 is SYDVKM. With 4 bases removed from V and 4 bases from J, the gap between germline ends came to 21 bases. CDR3 coding DNA: TGTGCCAGCAGTTCTGTGGGGGGGCCTCAAGCGGCAGATACGCAGTATTTT. Protein product: CASSSVGGPQAADTQYF.

V usage is TRBV28 and J usage is TRBJ2-7, with 9 bases lining up with TRBD1. This CDR3 has 12 amino acids. Germline-derived CDR1 and CDR2 are MDHEN and SYDVKM. J gave up 12 bases and V 3 bases, and 6 bases lay outside the gene matches. The CDR3 sequence is CASSLPQGATYF. The DNA of the CDR3 is TGTGCCAGCAGTTTGCCACAGGGGGCAACGTACTTC. The full variable domain, its missing parts supplied by reference TRBV28 and TRBJ2-7, is DVKVTQSSRYLVKRTGEKVFLECVQDMDHENMFWYRQDPGLGLRLIYFSYDVKMKEKGDIPEGYSVSREKKERFSLILESASTNQTSMYLCASSLPQGATYFGPGTRLTVT.

The chain uses TRBV24-1 and TRBJ2-7, with a weak D call TRBD2 (5 bases). V shed 2 bases and J shed 3 bases, with 10 bases lying between them. Germline lookup yields CDR1 KGHDR and CDR2 SFDVKD. The CDR3 length is 14 residues. The CDR3 bases are TGTGCCACCAGTGATTCCTCGCGGGTCTACGAGCAGTACTTC. Its protein product is CATSDSSRVYEQYF.

The chain employs TRBV30 and TRBJ1-4, with a tentative D call TRBD1 (5 bases). The V end was cut by 8 bases, the J end by 5 bases, with 18 bases between. CDR3 size: 14 residues. Germline lookup yields CDR1 GTSNPN and CDR2 SVGIG (reference sequence). In nucleotides, the CDR3 is TGTGCCGGCACACACAGGCCTCCGAATGAAAAACTGTTTTTT. Translation gives CAGTHRPPNEKLFF.

This rearrangement joins TRBV6-4 to TRBJ1-1, with D possibly being TRBD1 (6 bases). CDR1 is MRHNA and CDR2 is SNTAGT in the germline V gene. Between the trimmed V and J ends, which lost 3 bases and 3 bases, there was a span of 14 bases. The CDR3 runs 15 residues. In DNA form, the CDR3 reads TGTGCCAGCAGTGAGTTGGGGGCGGGGGACACTGAAGCTTTCTTT. Protein product: CASSELGAGDTEAFF.

This chain connects TRBV9 to TRBJ2-7; D unclear. This CDR3 spans 15 amino acids. Trimming shortened V by 0 bases and J by 3 bases, and 13 bases separated the two germline ends. Germline V lookup: CDR1 SGDLS, CDR2 YYNGEE. In nucleotides, the CDR3 is TGTGCCAGCAGCGTAGGGCCCCCGGAGCTCTACGAGCAGTACTTC. It is translated as CASSVGPPELYEQYF. Full variable domain (outside the CDR3, taken from reference TRBV9 and TRBJ2-7): DSGVTQTPKHLITATGQRVTLRCSPRSGDLSVYWYQQSLDQGLQFLIQYYNGEERAKGNILERFSAQQFPDLHSELNLSSLELGDSALYFCASSVGPPELYEQYFGPGTRLTVT.

This CDR3 reads CASSVGPAGGYYEQYF. CDR3 nucleotide sequence: TGTGCCAGCAGCGTAGGCCCAGCGGGGGGGTACTACGAGCAGTACTTC. This chain joins TRBV9 and TRBJ2-7; 10 nucleotides agree with TRBD2. The CDR3 runs to 16 residues. With V trimmed by 0 bases and J by 3 bases, 6 bases remained unmatched. Germline values: CDR1 SGDLS, CDR2 YYNGEE.

In its sample, this clone was seen once. CDR3 in DNA: TGTGCCAGCAGGCGGTGGCCCTCTAACTATGGCTACACCTTC. Residues: CASRRWPSNYGYTF. The rearrangement uses TRBV27 and TRBJ1-2; D gene unclear. Trimming shortened V by 6 bases and J by 0 bases, and 11 bases separated the two germline ends. The CDR3 is made up of 14 amino acids. Germline-derived CDR1 and CDR2 are MNHEY and SMNVEV (reference sequence).